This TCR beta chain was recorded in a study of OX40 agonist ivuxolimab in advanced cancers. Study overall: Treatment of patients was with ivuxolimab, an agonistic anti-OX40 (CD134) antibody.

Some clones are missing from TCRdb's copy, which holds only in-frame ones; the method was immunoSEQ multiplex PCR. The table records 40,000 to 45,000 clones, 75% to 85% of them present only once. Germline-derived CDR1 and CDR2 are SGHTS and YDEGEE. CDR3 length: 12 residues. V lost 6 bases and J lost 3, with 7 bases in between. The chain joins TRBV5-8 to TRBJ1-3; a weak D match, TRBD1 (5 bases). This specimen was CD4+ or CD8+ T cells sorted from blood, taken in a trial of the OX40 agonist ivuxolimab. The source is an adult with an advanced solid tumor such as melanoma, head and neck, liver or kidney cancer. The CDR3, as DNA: TGTGCCAGCAAGGGGATTGGAAACACCATATATTTT. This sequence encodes CASKGIGNTIYF.